These T cell receptor beta chains were read from a single sample in a study of PD-L1 blockade in urothelial cancer. Profiled with immunoSEQ multiplex PCR; TCRdb holds only in-frame clones, not every one. The sample carries under 50,000 clones, 80% to 95% recorded once. Sequencing was performed on PBMCs, taken around atezolizumab (anti-PD-L1) treatment. Receptor source: a man between 65 and 85 years old with urothelial cancer. CDR3s include the opening cysteine and the closing phenylalanine or tryptophan. A D gene is named only where the DNA matches it firmly. Clone size is not always given. Where it is, it says once, few, many or a class for expanded clones.

>TRBJ2-2|19|few|TRBD2|TRBV2
TGTGCCAGCAGAGTAGGGTCTAGCGGGATTCGCAGGGGAACCGGGGAGCTGTTTTTT
CASRVGSSGIRRGTGELFF
>TRBJ1-2|14|NA|NA|TRBV19
TGTGCCAGTAAGAAGACCGGGACTTTCGATGGCTACACCTTC
CASKKTGTFDGYTF
>TRBJ1-2|13|hyperexpanded|NA|TRBV27
TGTGCCAGCAGTGTTGAGGGAAATTATGGCTACACCTTC
CASSVEGNYGYTF
>TRBJ2-2|16|NA|NA|TRBV27
TGTGCCAGCAAAATCCCCGGACACCAGAACACCGGGGAGCTGTTTTTT
CASKIPGHQNTGELFF
>TRBJ2-5|15|NA|TRBD1|TRBV7-8
TGTGCCAGCAGGCCAGCTACAGGGGGGTGGGAGACCCAGTACTTC
CASRPATGGWETQYF
>TRBJ2-5|10|once|NA|TRBV20-1
TGCAGTGCAACGGTAGAGACCCAGTACTTC
CSATVETQYF
>TRBJ2-2|15|NA|NA|TRBV6-1
TGTGCCACCAAGACCCTCGAGGGCGGCACCGGGGAGCTGTTTTTT
CATKTLEGGTGELFF
>TRBJ2-5|15|NA|TRBD2|TRBV5-1
TGCGCCAGCAGCTACCAGGGACTAGCAGCAGAGACCCAGTACTTC
CASSYQGLAAETQYF
>TRBJ2-1|13|NA|TRBD2|TRBV11-2
TGTGCCAGCAGGGGACTACTCTACAATGAGCAGTTCTTC
CASRGLLYNEQFF
>TRBJ1-2|14|NA|NA|TRBV2
TGTGCCAGCAACGTTGATCCAGGGATCGGCGGCTACACCTTC
CASNVDPGIGGYTF